The rows below give T cell receptor beta chains drawn from one sample of a study of post-analysis software for immune sequencing data. A single record per CDR3 protein comes from TCRdb applying MiXCR to the PCR reads. Seen here are over 700,000 distinct CDR3 sequences, roughly 30% observed once, and the top ten hold 0.5% to 0.6%. Sequenced: blood. These receptors were obtained from a girl under 18 with multiple sclerosis. Each CDR3 is given with its conserved first and last residue. D genes are given only for firm matches. Part of the rows lack a size; the others show once, few, many or a class for expanded clones.

d_gene,j_gene,v_gene,abundance,CDR3nt,CDR3aa
TRBD1,TRBJ2-2,TRBV7-6,few,TGTGCCAGCAGCCAAACAGGGGGCCGGGGGACCGGGGAGCTGTTTTTT,CASSQTGGRGTGELFF
TRBD1,TRBJ1-5,TRBV10-3,.,TGTGCCATCAGCCGGGGGGACAGGGCGATGCAGCCCCAGCATTTT,CAISRGDRAMQPQHF
.,TRBJ1-6,TRBV6-5,.,TGTGCCAGCAGTTACTTGGGGATCTCCTATAATTCACCCCTCCACTTT,CASSYLGISYNSPLHF
TRBD1,TRBJ2-7,TRBV5-1,.,TGCACCAGCAGCGTAACCGGGACAGGGGTCGACGAGCAGTACTTC,CTSSVTGTGVDEQYF
TRBD1,TRBJ2-5,TRBV18,.,TGTGCCAGCTCACCAAGGGACAGGGCCCAAGAGGGCCAGTACTTC,CASSPRDRAQEGQYF
.,TRBJ1-1,TRBV6-5,.,TGTGCCAGCAGCGATGGTTGGATGAACACTGAAGCTTTCTTT,CASSDGWMNTEAFF
.,TRBJ1-1,TRBV24-1,.,TGTGCCACCTGGGGAGGAGTTCCGAACACTGAAGCTTTCTTT,CATWGGVPNTEAFF
.,TRBJ1-2,TRBV20-1,once,TGCAGTGCTAGTTACCAACCTAACTATGGCTACACCTTC,CSASYQPNYGYTF
TRBD2,TRBJ2-1,TRBV20-1,few,TGCAGTGCTAGAGATGCGAGACTAGCGGGAGCTGAGCAGTTCTTC,CSARDARLAGAEQFF
.,TRBJ1-1,TRBV4-3,.,TGCGCCAGCAGCCTCCTCGGACAATGGGGTGAAGCTTTCTTT,CASSLLGQWGEAFF
TRBD2,TRBJ2-1,TRBV7-9,.,TGTGCCAGCAGCGCGAGCGGGAACCCCTACAATGAGCAGTTCTTC,CASSASGNPYNEQFF
.,TRBJ2-5,TRBV7-8,few,TGTGCCAGTAAACAGGGACGAGAGACCCAGTACTTC,CASKQGRETQYF
.,TRBJ2-6,TRBV28,many,TGTGCCAGCAGTTTAGGTGGAGGGGGGTCTGGGGCCAACGTCCTGACTTTC,CASSLGGGGSGANVLTF
TRBD2,TRBJ2-1,TRBV9,.,TGTGCCAGCAGCCGACTAGCGGGAGCTGAGCAGTTCTTC,CASSRLAGAEQFF
TRBD1,TRBJ2-3,TRBV12-3/TRBV12-4,.,TGTGCCAGCAGCCTCTACCAAGGACAGGGCTCAGATACGCAGTATTTT,CASSLYQGQGSDTQYF
.,TRBJ2-7,TRBV20-1,many,TGCAGTGCTAGACGGGGACTTGAGTACGAGCAGTACTTC,CSARRGLEYEQYF
TRBD2,TRBJ2-3,TRBV5-1,few,TGCGCCAGCAGCCCCGGTGGCGGGGGGGCTAACACAGATACGCAGTATTTT,CASSPGGGGANTDTQYF
TRBD2,TRBJ2-1,TRBV4-2,.,TGTGCCAGCAGCCAAGAGGGGACTAGCGGGGGGGCCGTCTCCAATGAGCAGTTCTTC,CASSQEGTSGGAVSNEQFF
.,TRBJ2-5,TRBV20-1,.,TGCAGCCAGGGGACTAATGGAGAGACCCAGTACTTC,CSQGTNGETQYF
TRBD1,TRBJ2-1,TRBV5-1,few,TGCGCCAGCACCCTGCTGGGGACAGGGATGTTCGGTGAGCAGTTCTTC,CASTLLGTGMFGEQFF
.,TRBJ2-3,TRBV11-2,.,TGTGCCAGCAGCTTTACGGGGGCTAACACAGATACACAGTATTTT,CASSFTGANTDTQYF
.,TRBJ1-1,TRBV2,.,TGTGCCAGCAGCCTTTTCATGAACACGGAAGCTTTCTTT,CASSLFMNTEAFF
TRBD1,TRBJ1-2,TRBV5-1,.,TGCGCCAGCAGCCCGGACAGGGGGCTTGGCCACACCTTC,CASSPDRGLGHTF
.,TRBJ2-2,TRBV5-1,.,TGCGCCAGCAGCCGGACACGGGGTAACACCGGGGAGCTGTTTTTT,CASSRTRGNTGELFF
TRBD2,TRBJ2-7,TRBV18,few,TGTGCCAGCTCACCAAGAGAAGTCATGGGTCTAGCGGGAGTTCCCTACGAGCAGTACTTC,CASSPREVMGLAGVPYEQYF
TRBD1,TRBJ1-1,TRBV5-4,.,TGTGCCAGCAGCTTTTCCAGGGGGAGCGGCACTGAAGCTTTCTTT,CASSFSRGSGTEAFF
.,TRBJ1-1,TRBV4-2,.,TGTGCCAGCAGCCAAGATCTTGGGGCAAACACTGAAGCTTTCTTT,CASSQDLGANTEAFF
TRBD2,TRBJ2-7,TRBV7-2,.,TGTGTCAGCAGCAGGACTAGCGGATACGAGCAGTACTTC,CVSSRTSGYEQYF
.,TRBJ1-5,TRBV10-3,.,TGTGCCATCAGGCAACGACAAGATAGCAATCAGCCCCAGCATTTT,CAIRQRQDSNQPQHF
.,TRBJ1-1,TRBV29-1,.,TGCAGCGTTGACGGAGCGGGCAGGGTGAACACTGAAGCTTTCTTT,CSVDGAGRVNTEAFF
.,TRBJ2-5,TRBV5-5,.,TGTGCCAGCAGCCCAGGGGGGGGCTTAAACAATGAGCAGTACTTC,CASSPGGGLNNEQYF
.,TRBJ2-1,TRBV5-1,few,TGCGCCAGCAGGCCGGGACTTGGACCGAATGAGCAGTTCTTC,CASRPGLGPNEQFF
.,TRBJ2-1,TRBV12-3/TRBV12-4,once,TGTGCCACCCATAGTGGGGGCTACAATGAGCAGTTCTTC,CATHSGGYNEQFF
.,TRBJ1-5,TRBV12-3/TRBV12-4,.,TGTGCCAGCAGTTTCGACAGAAACAATCAGCCCCAGCATTTT,CASSFDRNNQPQHF
.,TRBJ1-2,TRBV6-2/TRBV6-3,.,TGTGCCAGCAGACCGGCCAAGATGATCACGGGCGGCTACACCTTC,CASRPAKMITGGYTF
TRBD2,TRBJ2-1,TRBV4-3,.,TGCGCCAGCAGCCAACTAGCGGGAGGGCCGGAAACTGAGCAGTTCTTC,CASSQLAGGPETEQFF